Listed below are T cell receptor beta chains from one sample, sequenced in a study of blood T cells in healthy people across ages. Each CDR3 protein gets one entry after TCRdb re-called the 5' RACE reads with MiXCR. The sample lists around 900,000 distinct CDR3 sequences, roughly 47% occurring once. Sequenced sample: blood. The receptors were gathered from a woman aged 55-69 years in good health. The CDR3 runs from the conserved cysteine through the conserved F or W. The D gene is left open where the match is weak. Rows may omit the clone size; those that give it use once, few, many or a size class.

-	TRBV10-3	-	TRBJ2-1	CATRDWNEQFF	TGTGCCACCCGCGATTGGAATGAGCAGTTCTTC
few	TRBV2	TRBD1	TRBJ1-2	CASSTTGIYGYTF	TGTGCCAGCAGCACGACAGGGATCTATGGCTACACCTTC
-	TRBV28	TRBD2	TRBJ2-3	CASSFLRGVTDTQYF	TGTGCCAGCAGTTTTTTGCGGGGGGTCACAGATACGCAGTATTTT
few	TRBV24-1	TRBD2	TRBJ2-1	CATSDSKLAGAFNEQFF	TGTGCCACCAGTGATTCGAAACTAGCGGGAGCCTTTAATGAGCAGTTCTTC
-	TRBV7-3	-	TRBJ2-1	CASSLGSINEQFF	TGTGCCAGCAGCTTAGGGAGCATCAATGAGCAGTTCTTC
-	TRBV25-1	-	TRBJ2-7	CASGSTSGGTYEQYF	TGTGCCAGCGGGAGCACGTCTGGGGGAACCTACGAGCAGTACTTC
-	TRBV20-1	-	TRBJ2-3	CSAKRGDTQYF	TGCAGTGCTAAACGGGGAGATACGCAGTATTTT
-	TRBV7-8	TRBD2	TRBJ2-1	CASSLKLAGTNEQFF	TGTGCCAGCAGCTTAAAACTAGCGGGAACGAATGAGCAGTTCTTC
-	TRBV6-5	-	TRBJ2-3	CASSYGRHPDRTDTQYF	TGTGCCAGCAGTTACGGTCGACATCCGGACCGCACAGATACGCAGTATTTT
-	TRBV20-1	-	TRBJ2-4	CSASSDSFHSYGQYF	TGCAGTGCTTCTTCCGACAGCTTCCACTCCTACGGGCAGTACTTC
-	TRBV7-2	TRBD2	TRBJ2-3	CASSRDSGGSTDTQYF	TGTGCCAGCAGCCGTGACAGCGGGGGATCCACAGATACGCAGTATTTT
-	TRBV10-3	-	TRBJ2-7	CAIASPDEQYF	TGTGCCATCGCTAGCCCCGACGAGCAGTACTTC
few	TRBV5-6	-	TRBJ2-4	CASSDTKNIQYF	TGTGCCAGCAGCGACACTAAAAACATTCAGTACTTC
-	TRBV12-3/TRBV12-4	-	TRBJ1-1	CASSFGELTEAFF	TGTGCCAGCAGTTTTGGGGAACTCACTGAAGCTTTCTTT
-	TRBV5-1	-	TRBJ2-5	CASSLVAGGDSTQYF	TGCGCCAGCAGCTTGGTCGCGGGCGGAGACTCGACCCAGTACTTC
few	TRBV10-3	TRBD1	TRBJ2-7	CAISSGQGTYEQYF	TGTGCCATCAGCTCCGGACAGGGAACCTACGAGCAGTACTTC
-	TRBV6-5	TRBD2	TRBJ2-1	CASSYSLAGNLNEQFF	TGTGCCAGCAGTTACTCGCTAGCGGGGAACCTCAATGAGCAGTTCTTC
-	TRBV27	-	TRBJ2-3	CASSPILAEHTDTQYF	TGTGCCAGCAGCCCCATTTTAGCGGAACACACAGATACGCAGTATTTT
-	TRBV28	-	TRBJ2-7	CASRRNGESYEQYF	TGTGCCAGCAGGCGGAATGGGGAGTCCTACGAGCAGTACTTC
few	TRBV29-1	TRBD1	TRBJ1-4	CSVHGTGNEKLFF	TGCAGCGTTCACGGGACAGGGAATGAAAAACTGTTTTTT
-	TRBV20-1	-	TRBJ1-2	CSASPAGTNYGYTF	TGCAGTGCTTCTCCGGCCGGGACTAACTATGGCTACACCTTC
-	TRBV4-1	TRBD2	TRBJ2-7	CASSQKSGGDPYEQYF	TGCGCCAGCAGCCAAAAAAGCGGGGGGGATCCATACGAGCAGTACTTC
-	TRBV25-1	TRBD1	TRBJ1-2	CASSGHRGLGYTF	TGTGCCAGCAGTGGACACAGGGGGCTGGGCTACACCTTC
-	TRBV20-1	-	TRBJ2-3	CSARTGGPGDTQYF	TGCAGTGCTAGAACTGGAGGGCCGGGAGATACGCAGTATTTT
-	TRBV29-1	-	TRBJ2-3	CSVECVGTDTQYF	TGCAGCGTTGAGTGTGTAGGCACGGATACGCAGTATTTT
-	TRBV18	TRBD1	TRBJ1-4	CASSPPQGANEKLFF	TGTGCCAGCTCACCACCGCAGGGGGCTAATGAAAAACTGTTTTTT
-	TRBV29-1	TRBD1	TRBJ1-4	CSVSGGNNEKLFF	TGCAGCGTCTCAGGGGGTAATAATGAAAAACTGTTTTTT
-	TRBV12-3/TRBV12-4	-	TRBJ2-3	CASSLRRSTDTRYF	TGTGCCAGCAGTTTAAGGCGGAGCACAGATACGCGGTATTTT
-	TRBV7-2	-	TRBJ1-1	CASSLARRQTEAFF	TGTGCCAGCAGCTTAGCGAGAAGACAGACTGAAGCTTTCTTT
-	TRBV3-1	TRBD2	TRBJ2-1	CASSQAGLAGVNEQFF	TGTGCCAGCAGCCAAGCCGGACTAGCGGGAGTCAATGAGCAGTTCTTC
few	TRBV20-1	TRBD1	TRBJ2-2	CSARPGQGATGELFF	TGCAGTGCTCGTCCGGGACAGGGGGCCACCGGGGAGCTGTTTTTT
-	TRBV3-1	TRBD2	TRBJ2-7	CASSQGSGTSGEQYF	TGTGCCAGCAGCCAAGGATCGGGGACTAGCGGCGAGCAGTACTTC
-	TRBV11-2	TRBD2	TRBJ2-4	CASSSGGGGFAKNIQYF	TGTGCCAGCAGCTCGGGAGGGGGAGGCTTTGCCAAAAACATTCAGTACTTC
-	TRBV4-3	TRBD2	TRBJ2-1	CASSQDILAGVLFF	TGCGCCAGCAGCCAAGATATACTAGCGGGAGTTCTGTTCTTC
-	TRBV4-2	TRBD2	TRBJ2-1	CACSQEGLAGVASYNEQFF	TGTGCCTGCAGCCAAGAGGGACTAGCGGGAGTTGCCTCCTACAATGAGCAGTTCTTC
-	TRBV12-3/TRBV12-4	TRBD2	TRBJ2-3	CASSYRAGVDTQYF	TGTGCCAGCAGTTACAGAGCGGGAGTAGATACGCAGTATTTT
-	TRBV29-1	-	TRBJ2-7	CSVELGIYEQYF	TGCAGCGTTGAACTGGGTATCTATGAGCAGTACTTC
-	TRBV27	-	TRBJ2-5	CASGPRKETQYF	TGTGCCAGCGGCCCCAGGAAGGAGACCCAGTACTTC
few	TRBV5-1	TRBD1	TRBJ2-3	CASSLLTGTSFTDTQYF	TGCGCCAGCAGCTTATTGACAGGGACGTCATTCACAGATACGCAGTATTTT
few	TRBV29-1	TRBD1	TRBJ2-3	CSVNRDRGPTDTQYF	TGCAGCGTTAACCGGGACAGGGGGCCGACAGATACGCAGTATTTT
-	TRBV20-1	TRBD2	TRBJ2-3	CSAQLAKTGTDTQYF	TGCAGTGCGCAACTAGCGAAAACCGGCACAGATACGCAGTATTTT
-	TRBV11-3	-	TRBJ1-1	CASSQTLATEAFF	TGTGCCAGCAGCCAGACATTGGCTACTGAAGCTTTCTTT
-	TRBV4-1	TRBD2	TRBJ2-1	CASSQFGLAGVNEQFF	TGCGCCAGCAGCCAATTCGGGCTAGCGGGAGTAAATGAGCAGTTCTTC
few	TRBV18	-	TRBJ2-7	CASSPRTDYEQYF	TGTGCCAGCTCACCTCGGACGGATTACGAGCAGTACTTC
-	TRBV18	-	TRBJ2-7	CASSPTTGMGSYEQYF	TGTGCCAGCTCACCAACCACAGGGATGGGGTCCTACGAGCAGTACTTC
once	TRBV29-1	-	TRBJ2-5	CSSRTSPGETQYF	TGCAGCTCCCGAACCAGTCCCGGGGAGACCCAGTACTTC
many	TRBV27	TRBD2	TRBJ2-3	CASSPGLAGDTQYF	TGTGCCAGCAGCCCCGGACTAGCGGGGGATACGCAGTATTTT
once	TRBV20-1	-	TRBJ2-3	CSAMGADTQYF	TGCAGTGCAATGGGGGCAGATACGCAGTATTTT
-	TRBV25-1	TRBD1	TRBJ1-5	CASSEMGQRNQPQHF	TGTGCCAGCAGTGAAATGGGACAGAGAAATCAGCCCCAGCATTTT
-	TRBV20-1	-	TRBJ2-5	CSARTGAGDGTQYF	TGCAGTGCTAGAACTGGAGCGGGCGATGGGACCCAGTACTTC
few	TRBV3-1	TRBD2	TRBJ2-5	CASSPRDYEETQYF	TGTGCCAGCAGCCCGCGGGACTATGAAGAGACCCAGTACTTC
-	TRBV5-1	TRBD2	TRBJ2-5	CASSFERGGEETQYF	TGCGCCAGCAGCTTTGAGCGGGGGGGGGAAGAGACCCAGTACTTC
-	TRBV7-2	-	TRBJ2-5	CASIPAGLQETQYF	TGTGCCAGCATCCCAGCAGGGCTTCAGGAGACCCAGTACTTC
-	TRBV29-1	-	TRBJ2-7	CSVEFRDYEQYF	TGCAGCGTTGAATTCCGGGACTACGAGCAGTACTTC
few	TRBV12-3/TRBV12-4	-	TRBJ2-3	CAISIGLTDTQYF	TGTGCCATCTCGATCGGGCTCACAGATACGCAGTATTTT
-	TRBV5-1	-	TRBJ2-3	CASSHEWRVTDTQYF	TGCGCCAGCAGCCACGAGTGGCGGGTCACAGATACGCAGTATTTT
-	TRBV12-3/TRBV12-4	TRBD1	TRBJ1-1	CASRPGTAENTEAFF	TGTGCCAGCAGGCCCGGGACAGCGGAAAACACTGAAGCTTTCTTT
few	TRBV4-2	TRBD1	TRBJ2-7	CASSQGTGGATYEQYF	TGTGCCAGCAGCCAAGGGACAGGGGGCGCGACTTACGAGCAGTACTTC
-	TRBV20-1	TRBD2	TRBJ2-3	CSASRNSGSPDTQYF	TGCAGTGCTAGTCGGAATAGCGGGAGTCCAGATACGCAGTATTTT
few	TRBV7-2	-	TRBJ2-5	CASSAKIETQYF	TGTGCCAGCAGCGCAAAAATAGAGACCCAGTACTTC